The TCR beta chain under discussion was sequenced for a study of T cell repertoires in cytomegalovirus infection. In the study overall: Based on public TCR beta signatures, there were indications of CMV infection and of a matching HLA type. Study results and caveats: Adding up the frequency of public TCR beta families identified people who carried CMV plus the relevant HLA. Dominant in the ex vivo response were TCR beta clonotypes restricted by HLA-C and specific for CMV.

In germline, CDR1 is SGHTA, CDR2 FQGNSA. The CDR3 contains 14 residues. V shed 1 base and J shed 5 bases, with 11 bases lying between them. TCRdb reprocessed the reads via MiXCR and lists one record per CDR3 protein. The data show about 260,000 distinct CDR3 sequences, approximately 8.3% seen once. This clonotype has at least ten counts. Its antigen is currently unknown. The receptor comes from a human donor in good health (CMV status not recorded). Some clones in this sample may be carry-over from other donors' samples. Input material: PBMCs. The chain recombines TRBV7-2 with TRBJ1-2; D is unclear. The CDR3 DNA reads as TGTGCCAGCAGCTTAGAGCCAGGATATTATGGCTACACCTTC. Amino acid sequence: CASSLEPGYYGYTF.